This T cell receptor (beta chain) stems from a study of cytomegalovirus exposure and HLA in healthy donors. Study background: A later analysis reported the same platform for the roughly 120 validation repertoires and the roughly 670 first-cohort repertoires.

The study's findings and limits: The authors listed 164 TCR beta chains as cytomegalovirus-associated.

Note on this clone: What it binds is not known.

From germline, CDR1 is SQVTM and CDR2 ANQGSEA. The CDR3 spans 15 residues. V lost 0 bases and J 5 bases, leaving 13 bases between the germline ends. Some clones are missing from TCRdb's copy, which holds only in-frame ones; the method was immunoSEQ multiplex PCR. The data show roughly 90,000 clones, 85% seen once. The approximately 120-subject validation cohort, separate from the approximately 670-subject first cohort, included the donors. Material for sequencing was PBMCs. The receptor's source is a man aged 18 to 35 in good health and CMV-seropositive. This chain connects TRBV29-1 to TRBJ2-2; D gene ambiguous. The DNA for the CDR3 is TGCAGCGTTGAAGATCCCGGTACCCCAACCGGGGAGCTGTTTTTT. Translation gives CSVEDPGTPTGELFF.